The rows below give T cell receptor beta chains drawn from one sample of a study of blood T cell repertoires in COVID-19. The method was immunoSEQ multiplex PCR; TCRdb's version includes in-frame clones alone and lacks a portion of them. In the table there are approximately 90,000 clones, around 79% of which are singletons. The source material was peripheral blood. These receptors were collected from a human donor in a cohort sampled during active COVID-19. The CDR3 runs from the conserved cysteine through the conserved F or W. A D gene is named only where the DNA matches it firmly. Size is omitted from some rows. Given values are once, few, many or a class for expanded clones.

d_call clone_size j_call v_call cdr3_aa cdr3_nt
. . TRBJ1-1 TRBV6-6 CASRDPGEAFF TGTGCCAGCAGAGACCCAGGGGAAGCTTTCTTT
TRBD1 . TRBJ1-1 TRBV28 CASSAGRGLGAFF TGTGCCAGCAGTGCGGGTAGGGGGCTTGGCGCTTTCTTT
TRBD1 once TRBJ1-6 TRBV15 CATSPGTGENSPLHF TGTGCCACCAGCCCCGGGACAGGGGAAAATTCACCCCTCCACTTT
TRBD1 . TRBJ1-2 TRBV7-7 CASSSFQGVGYGYTF TGTGCTAGCAGCTCTTTCCAGGGGGTAGGGTATGGCTACACCTTC
. . TRBJ1-1 TRBV7-2 CASSSGARTEAFF TGTGCCAGCAGCTCAGGGGCTCGGACTGAAGCTTTCTTT
TRBD2 once TRBJ2-2 TRBV11-3 CASTSDTTGELFF TGTGCCAGTACTAGCGATACCACCGGGGAGCTGTTTTTT
TRBD2 . TRBJ2-1 TRBV5-1 CASSLSSGSWENEQFF TGCGCCAGCAGCTTGAGTAGCGGGAGTTGGGAGAATGAGCAGTTCTTC
TRBD2 . TRBJ2-1 TRBV18 CASSTGGRETNEQFF TGTGCCAGCTCAACAGGCGGGAGGGAAACCAATGAGCAGTTCTTC
TRBD2 . TRBJ2-7 TRBV5-6 CASSLRTSGKSYEQYF TGTGCCAGCAGCTTGCGGACTAGCGGGAAGTCCTACGAGCAGTACTTC
TRBD1 . TRBJ2-1 TRBV5-1 CASSRHPDRGRDEQFF TGCGCCAGCAGCAGGCATCCGGACAGGGGGCGCGATGAGCAGTTCTTC
. . TRBJ1-2 TRBV7-3 CASSPMDSSIEGYTF TGTGCCAGCAGCCCTATGGACAGCTCAATCGAGGGCTACACCTTC
. . TRBJ1-4 TRBV2 CASRWTLSPNEKLFF TGTGCCAGCAGGTGGACTTTAAGTCCAAATGAAAAACTGTTTTTT
TRBD1 . TRBJ2-3 TRBV9 CASSVDRGRGTQYF TGTGCCAGCAGCGTAGATAGGGGGCGAGGTACGCAGTATTTT
TRBD2 . TRBJ2-3 TRBV5-1 CASSRLAAPRDTQYF TGCGCCAGCAGCCGACTAGCGGCCCCCCGGGATACGCAGTATTTT
. . TRBJ2-7 TRBV6-2/TRBV6-3 CASSYSRSISYEQYF TGTGCCAGCAGTTACTCTCGCAGTATCTCCTACGAGCAGTACTTC
TRBD2 . TRBJ2-3 TRBV11-3 CASSSRGVSTDTQYF TGTGCCAGCAGCTCCCGGGGGGTGAGCACAGATACGCAGTATTTT
. . TRBJ2-7 TRBV28 CASSSSHYEQYF TGTGCCAGCAGTTCTTCACATTACGAGCAGTACTTC
TRBD2 once TRBJ2-5 TRBV7-3 CATKGLAGEETQYF TGTGCCACTAAAGGACTAGCGGGAGAAGAGACCCAGTACTTC
. . TRBJ2-3 TRBV7-9 CASSLARGDIDTDTQYF TGTGCCAGCAGCTTAGCGAGAGGGGACATCGATACAGATACGCAGTATTTT
. once TRBJ2-7 TRBV3-1/TRBV3-2 CASSQLDSSYEQYF TGTGCCAGCAGCCAGCTGGACAGTTCCTACGAGCAGTACTTC
. . TRBJ2-3 TRBV11-2 CASSSIGRGSTDTQYF TGTGCCAGCAGCTCTATCGGACGGGGTAGCACAGATACGCAGTATTTT
TRBD1 . TRBJ2-5 TRBV5-1 CASSPMTGGRLETQYF TGCGCCAGCAGCCCGATGACAGGGGGTCGTTTAGAGACCCAGTACTTC
. . TRBJ2-5 TRBV5-4 CASSLVPHTLGGRDETQYF TGTGCCAGCAGCTTGGTTCCCCACACCCTAGGGGGGAGGGATGAGACCCAGTACTTC
. . TRBJ2-2 TRBV28 CASSLTGYTGELFF TGTGCCAGCAGTTTAACAGGGTACACCGGGGAGCTGTTTTTT
TRBD1 . TRBJ2-1 TRBV11-3 CASSLARTGGGGSSYNEQFF TGTGCCAGCAGCTTAGCCCGGACAGGGGGCGGCGGGAGCTCCTACAATGAGCAGTTCTTC
. . TRBJ2-2 TRBV19 CASRVGGSTGELFF TGTGCCAGTAGGGTCGGCGGAAGTACCGGGGAGCTGTTTTTT
. . TRBJ2-2 TRBV5-1 CASSITSAGELFF TGCGCCAGCAGCATTACTAGTGCCGGGGAGCTGTTTTTT
TRBD2 once TRBJ2-1 TRBV2 CASRLTSGRGNEQFF TGTGCCAGCAGACTTACTAGCGGGAGGGGGAATGAGCAGTTCTTC
TRBD1 . TRBJ1-5 TRBV16 CASSQSSVGTGVGQPQHF TGTGCCAGCAGCCAATCATCCGTGGGGACAGGGGTCGGTCAGCCCCAGCATTTT
. . TRBJ1-1 TRBV6-5 CASSRAISTEAFF TGTGCCAGCAGCCGAGCCATATCCACTGAAGCTTTCTTT
. . TRBJ1-1 TRBV7-8 CASSFGGAGYGNTEAFF TGTGCCAGCAGCTTTGGGGGGGCGGGCTATGGGAACACTGAAGCTTTCTTT
. . TRBJ2-4 TRBV19 CASVHQDIQYF TGTGCCAGCGTCCATCAGGACATTCAGTACTTC
. . TRBJ2-5 TRBV19 CASSIQGLPQETQYF TGTGCCAGTAGTATCCAGGGTCTACCGCAAGAGACCCAGTACTTC
TRBD1 . TRBJ2-7 TRBV7-2 CASSRTGYSYEQYF TGTGCCAGCAGCAGGACAGGGTATTCCTACGAGCAGTACTTC